These T cell receptor beta chains were read from a single sample in a study of T cells in tuberculosis. The data were produced by immunoSEQ multiplex PCR, yet TCRdb's version contains in-frame clones alone and is incomplete. The table lists about 50,000 clones, roughly 96% of them singletons. The sample in question was PBMCs, obtained at tuberculosis diagnosis. The source of these receptors is an adult with tuberculosis. The CDR3 runs from the conserved cysteine through the conserved F or W. A D gene is named only where the DNA matches it firmly. Part of the rows lack a size; the others show once, few, many or a class for expanded clones.

NA	TRBV29-1	TRBJ1-2	14	NA	CSVAGRGANYGYTF	TGCAGCGTTGCTGGGCGGGGGGCTAACTATGGCTACACCTTC
NA	TRBV6-1	TRBJ1-2	14	TRBD1	CASRGQGTVYGYTF	TGTGCCAGCAGAGGACAGGGGACGGTGTATGGCTACACCTTC
NA	TRBV4-3	TRBJ2-6	16	NA	CASSQEPVPGANVLTF	TGCGCCAGCAGCCAAGAACCAGTCCCGGGGGCCAACGTCCTGACTTTC
NA	TRBV7-9	TRBJ1-2	17	TRBD1	CASSLALEKGTAYGYTF	TGTGCCAGCAGCTTAGCGCTAGAGAAGGGGACAGCCTATGGCTACACCTTC
NA	TRBV29-1	TRBJ1-2	11	NA	CSVDPRGGYTF	TGCAGCGTTGATCCGAGAGGGGGCTACACCTTC
NA	TRBV4-1	TRBJ1-2	14	TRBD1	CASSQEQGAYGYTF	TGCGCCAGCAGCCAAGAACAGGGGGCCTATGGCTACACCTTC
NA	TRBV5-1	TRBJ1-1	14	NA	CASSLAAASGEAFF	TGCGCCAGCAGCTTGGCCGCGGCATCTGGGGAAGCTTTCTTT
NA	TRBV10-3	TRBJ2-3	14	TRBD2	CAIRRSGNTDTQYF	TGTGCCATCAGACGGAGCGGGAACACAGATACGCAGTATTTT
few	TRBV7-3	TRBJ1-1	14	TRBD1	CASSPGQGNTEAFF	TGTGCCAGCAGCCCCGGACAGGGGAACACTGAAGCTTTCTTT
NA	TRBV5-1	TRBJ2-7	15	TRBD1	CASSTTGQGTYEQYF	TGCGCCAGCAGCACGACGGGACAGGGAACCTACGAGCAGTACTTC
NA	TRBV28	TRBJ1-1	14	NA	CASSLGQSNTEAFF	TGTGCCAGCAGTTTAGGGCAGTCGAACACTGAAGCTTTCTTT
NA	TRBV7-9	TRBJ2-2	16	NA	CASSETTGTGTGELFF	TGTGCCAGCAGCGAAACCACAGGTACCGGCACCGGGGAGCTGTTTTTT
NA	TRBV6-5	TRBJ2-1	16	TRBD1	CASSYGAGGKVNEQFF	TGTGCCAGCAGTTACGGTGCAGGGGGAAAGGTTAATGAGCAGTTCTTC
NA	TRBV6-5	TRBJ2-7	15	TRBD1	CASSLGDRGRGEQYF	TGTGCCAGCAGTCTCGGAGACAGGGGAAGAGGCGAGCAGTACTTC
NA	TRBV27	TRBJ2-3	16	TRBD2	CASSPMTSGRADTQYF	TGTGCCAGCAGTCCGATGACTAGCGGGAGGGCAGATACGCAGTATTTT
NA	TRBV7-6	TRBJ2-1	12	NA	CASSLARNEQFF	TGTGCCAGCAGCTTAGCCCGGAATGAGCAGTTCTTC
NA	TRBV30	TRBJ1-2	14	NA	CAWSVQAPWGGYTF	TGTGCCTGGAGTGTACAGGCCCCATGGGGTGGCTACACCTTC
NA	TRBV20-1	TRBJ2-1	11	NA	CSAPRVDEQFF	TGCAGTGCTCCGAGGGTCGATGAGCAGTTCTTC
NA	TRBV27	TRBJ2-5	17	TRBD2	CASSPIVLAGAQETQYF	TGTGCCAGCAGTCCCATCGTACTAGCGGGGGCTCAAGAGACCCAGTACTTC
NA	TRBV5-8	TRBJ2-1	16	TRBD2	CASSLRLGRGNNEQFF	TGTGCCAGCAGCTTGAGATTGGGGCGGGGGAACAATGAGCAGTTCTTC
NA	TRBV10-3	TRBJ2-1	15	NA	CAISETRDSYNEQFF	TGTGCCATCAGTGAGACTAGAGACTCCTACAATGAGCAGTTCTTC
NA	TRBV5-6	TRBJ1-2	12	TRBD1	CASSLPGQAPTF	TGTGCCAGCAGCTTGCCGGGACAGGCTCCCACCTTC
NA	TRBV9	TRBJ1-2	14	NA	CASSVEPRRGGYTF	TGTGCCAGCAGCGTGGAGCCAAGGAGGGGCGGCTACACCTTC
NA	TRBV7-3	TRBJ2-3	19	TRBD2	CASSLNPLPRGRAADTQYF	TGTGCCAGCAGCTTAAACCCCCTCCCGAGAGGGAGGGCCGCAGATACGCAGTATTTT
NA	TRBV15	TRBJ1-1	15	NA	CATSRDRTLGTRAFF	TGTGCCACCAGCAGAGATCGTACACTAGGGACTCGGGCTTTCTTT
NA	TRBV21-1	TRBJ1-5	15	NA	CASSKDTRCNQPQHF	TGTGCCAGCAGCAAAGATACAAGATGCAATCAGCCCCAGCATTTT
NA	TRBV7-9	TRBJ2-3	12	NA	CASSPPGDTQYF	TGTGCCAGCAGCCCACCCGGAGATACGCAGTATTTT
NA	TRBV2	TRBJ2-1	16	TRBD2	CASRERLAGGHNEQFF	TGTGCCAGCAGGGAGAGACTAGCGGGAGGCCACAATGAGCAGTTCTTC
NA	TRBV4-1	TRBJ2-7	17	NA	CASSQEVRGDSPYEQYF	TGCGCCAGCAGCCAAGAGGTAAGAGGAGACAGTCCCTACGAGCAGTACTTC
NA	TRBV2	TRBJ2-3	17	NA	CASSERQDLAHTDTQYF	TGTGCCAGCAGTGAAAGGCAGGATCTTGCACACACAGATACGCAGTATTTT
NA	TRBV7-6	TRBJ2-7	15	TRBD2	CASSLESSGSHEQYF	TGTGCCAGCAGCTTAGAGTCTAGCGGGAGCCACGAGCAGTACTTC
NA	TRBV6-5	TRBJ2-1	15	TRBD2	CASSPRGLADNEQFF	TGTGCCAGCAGTCCAAGGGGACTAGCGGACAATGAGCAGTTCTTC
NA	TRBV28	TRBJ1-2	14	TRBD1	CASRAPGQGYGYTF	TGTGCCAGCAGGGCTCCGGGACAGGGCTATGGCTACACCTTC